The 25 T cell receptor beta chains reported below all come from one sample, sequenced in a study of cytomegalovirus exposure and HLA in healthy donors (dated by TCRdb to 2016 to 2017). Library method: the immunoSEQ multiplex PCR assay. This is the immuneACCESS table as TCRdb keeps it, with only in-frame sequences that have V and J called. A part of the clones is gone; compared with another copy, unresolved V genes explain less than half, and the rest is unexplained. This sample is represented by under 200,000 clones; around nine tenths of them were singletons. The ten largest make up approximately 2% of the sample. What was sequenced was PBMCs. These receptors were taken from a woman under 30 in good health and CMV-seronegative.

This clone was recorded a few times. An end of the junction does not agree with germline; a read error may underlie this. The CDR3 DNA sequence: TGTGCCAGAGGACAGGGATGGTTC. This sequence encodes CARGQGWF. This chain joins TRBV14 and TRBJ2-7; 8 nucleotides align to TRBD1. The CDR3 sequence is 8 residues long. Germline CDR1 is SGHDN and CDR2 is FVKESK.

The chain combines TRBV4-1 with TRBJ2-7, with D maybe TRBD2 (5 bases). This CDR3 contains 17 residues. Germline values: CDR1 MGHRA, CDR2 YSYEKL. V shed 1 base and J shed 1 base, with 17 bases lying between them. DNA of the CDR3: TGCGCCAGCAGCCAAGGCCCGGCCGGTCGGGGATCCTACGAGCAGTACTTC. This codes for CASSQGPAGRGSYEQYF.

The J gene is TRBJ2-7, the V gene TRBV4-2; TRBD2 aligns across 7 bases. With V trimmed by 3 bases and J by 0 bases, 8 bases remained unmatched. The CDR3 sequence is 16 residues long. The germline V gene has CDR1 LGHNA and CDR2 YNFKEQ. CDR3 DNA: TGTGCCAGCAGCCATAACGCGGGAGTGGTCTCCTACGAGCAGTACTTC. Protein: CASSHNAGVVSYEQYF.

The gene calls are TRBV7-2 and TRBJ2-1; 11 bases map to TRBD2. This CDR3 has 16 amino acids. CDR1 is SGHTA, CDR2 FQGNSA, per germline. The V and J ends lost 6 bases and 1 base, in that order; junction bases with no gene match: 5. The CDR3 loop reads CASRVSSGRSYNEQFF. DNA of the CDR3: TGTGCCAGCAGAGTCTCTAGCGGGAGGTCCTACAATGAGCAGTTCTTC. Supplemented by reference TRBV7-2 and TRBJ2-1, the full variable domain reads GAGVSQSPSNKVTEKGKDVELRCDPISGHTALYWYRQSLGQGLEFLIYFQGNSAPDKSGLPSDRFSAERTGGSVSTLTIQRTQQEDSAVYLCASRVSSGRSYNEQFFGPGTRLTVL.

The chain carries TRBV5-6 and TRBJ2-7; 8 nucleotides agree with TRBD1. V trimming: 4 bases; J trimming: 5 bases; junction bases outside the gene matches: 11. Per the germline V gene, CDR1 is SGHDT and CDR2 is YYEEEE. CDR3 length equals 15 residues. Here the CDR3 DNA reads TGTGCCAGCAGCCGTTTCGGGACAGGAGGCAACGAGCAGTACTTC. Its protein product is CASSRFGTGGNEQYF.

The chain has TRBV9 and TRBJ1-2; no clear D. Trimming took 8 bases from V and 4 from J, leaving 15 bases between them. Germline lookup yields CDR1 SGDLS and CDR2 YYNGEE. This CDR3 comprises 13 residues. The CDR3 bases are TGTGCCAGTGGGTGGAGCGTCCTCTATGGCTACACCTTC. This encodes CASGWSVLYGYTF.

V usage is TRBV10-3 and J usage is TRBJ1-1; 8 nucleotides agree with TRBD1. The trim removed 3 bases at V and 5 bases at J, leaving 11 bases unmatched. Germline V gene lookup returns CDR1 ENHRY and CDR2 SYGVKD. The CDR3 loop spans 16 amino acids. This CDR3 reads CAISESRNRGKTEAFF. Written as DNA, the CDR3 is TGTGCCATCAGTGAATCGAGGAACAGGGGGAAAACTGAAGCTTTCTTT.

The V and J genes are TRBV9 and TRBJ1-1, with 9 bases that match TRBD1. From germline, CDR1 is SGDLS and CDR2 YYNGEE. The CDR3 loop spans 23 amino acids. V shed 0 bases and J 5 bases; nucleotides not matched to a gene: 29. CDR3 amino acids: CASSVGSFCNGPAQGAKKTEAFF. The CDR3 nucleotides read TGTGCCAGCAGCGTAGGTTCGTTCTGTAACGGCCCCGCACAGGGGGCTAAAAAGACTGAAGCTTTCTTT.

The gene calls are TRBV13 and TRBJ2-1; the match to TRBD2 covers 15 bases. The CDR3 consists of 20 residues. Per the germline V gene, CDR1 is PRHDT and CDR2 is FYEKMQ (reference sequence). The junction had 7 bases not matched to a gene; V was cut back by 1 base and J by 0 bases. The CDR3 here is CASSLVAGTSGGFSYNEQFF. The CDR3 bases are TGTGCCAGCAGCTTAGTAGCCGGGACTAGCGGGGGGTTCTCCTACAATGAGCAGTTCTTC.

The chain recombines TRBV5-1 with TRBJ1-4; 9 bases align to TRBD1. The germline CDR1 and CDR2 sequences are SGHRS and YFSETQ. Unmatched junction bases numbered 6, after V lost 4 bases and J lost 8 bases. This CDR3 contains 14 residues. CDR3 sequence reads: CASSGTTGGEKLFF. CDR3 DNA sequence: TGCGCCAGCAGCGGAACGACAGGGGGGGAAAAACTGTTTTTT.

The chain employs TRBV15 and TRBJ2-5, with 9 bases lining up with TRBD2. The V segment lost 3 bases and the J segment 4 bases; nucleotides outside the gene matches: 9. CDR1 and CDR2 from the germline V gene are LNHNV and YYDKDF (reference sequence). There are 16 residues in the CDR3. The CDR3 here is CATSSQTSGFPETQYF. CDR3 DNA sequence: TGTGCCACCAGCAGCCAGACTAGCGGATTCCCAGAGACCCAGTACTTC.

This chain joins TRBV7-8 and TRBJ1-2; a weak D match, TRBD1 (5 bases). The CDR3 has 12 amino acids. Germline V gene sequence: CDR1 SGHVS, CDR2 FQNEAQ. V was clipped by 0 bases and J by 14 bases, with 13 bases between them. Here the CDR3 reads CASSLAEGSNTF. The CDR3 DNA is TGTGCCAGCAGCTTAGCGGAGGGGTCAAATACCTTC.

The chain joins TRBV7-9 to TRBJ2-7, with D perhaps TRBD2 (6 bases). The CDR3 is 14 residues long. Germline V lookup: CDR1 SEHNR, CDR2 FQNEAQ (reference sequence). Trimming pared 5 bases from V and 5 bases from J, leaving 16 bases between. CDR3 nucleotide sequence: TGTGCCAGCAGCCTAAACCGCGGGACGAACGAGCAGTACTTC. It yields the protein CASSLNRGTNEQYF. Combining the CDR3 with reference TRBV7-9 and TRBJ2-7 gives the whole variable domain DTGVSQNPRHKITKRGQNVTFRCDPISEHNRLYWYRQTLGQGPEFLTYFQNEAQLEKSRLLSDRFSAERPKGSFSTLEIQRTEQGDSAMYLCASSLNRGTNEQYFGPGTRLTVT.

The chain carries TRBV6-1 and TRBJ1-2; TRBD1 is a possible D gene (6 bases). Per germline, CDR1 MNHNS and CDR2 SASEGT. The CDR3 loop spans 14 amino acids. V was cut by 5 bases and J by 3 bases, with 13 bases left in between. As DNA, the CDR3 is TGTGCCAGCAGTCCTGGACAGAGCTACTATGGCTACACCTTC. Its protein product is CASSPGQSYYGYTF.

The rearrangement joins TRBV5-1 to TRBJ1-1; D remains unclear. V lost 0 bases to trimming and J lost 5 bases, with 11 bases between them. There are 14 residues in the CDR3. Germline V lookup: CDR1 SGHRS, CDR2 YFSETQ. CDR3 in amino acids: CASSLEPSGTEAFF. In DNA form, the CDR3 reads TGCGCCAGCAGCTTGGAACCGTCGGGTACTGAAGCTTTCTTT.

This clone was seen only once. Additional DNA sequences in this sample encode the identical CDR3. The gene calls are TRBV5-4 and TRBJ1-1; the D gene is possibly TRBD1 (5 bases). The CDR3 sequence is 14 residues long. The germline V gene encodes CDR1 SGHNT and CDR2 YYREEE (reference sequence). Trimming stripped 0 bases from V and 0 bases from J, with 6 bases between. The DNA for the CDR3 is TGTGCCAGCAGCTTGGCCAGGGTGAACACTGAAGCTTTCTTT. It encodes CASSLARVNTEAFF.

This clone is medium-sized within its sample. CDR3 sequence (DNA): TGTGCCAGCAGCTTGGGCGGTCAAAACGGCTATGGCTACACCTTC. Its protein product is CASSLGGQNGYGYTF. This chain joins TRBV5-4 and TRBJ1-2; the D is unclear. Germline V gene lookup returns CDR1 SGHNT and CDR2 YYREEE (reference sequence). V lost 0 bases and J lost 4, with 13 bases in between. CDR3 length: 15 amino acids.

The chain carries TRBV28 and TRBJ2-7; the match to TRBD1 covers 7 bases. The CDR3 covers 16 residues. Germline CDR1 and CDR2: MDHEN and SYDVKM. With V trimmed by 2 bases and J by 4 bases, 11 bases remained unmatched. DNA of the CDR3: TGTGCCAGCAGTTTAACAGAGACAGGGTTCCTGTACGAGCAGTACTTC. Translation gives CASSLTETGFLYEQYF.

The V and J genes are TRBV9 and TRBJ2-7, with D uncertain. Trimming left V 5 bases short and J 0 bases short, with 6 bases between. The V gene's germline CDR1 is SGDLS and CDR2 YYNGEE. This CDR3 is 12 amino acids long. CDR3 nucleotides: TGTGCCAGCAGTCCAGACTCCTACGAGCAGTACTTC. Amino acids: CASSPDSYEQYF. The full variable domain, its missing parts supplied by reference TRBV9 and TRBJ2-7, is DSGVTQTPKHLITATGQRVTLRCSPRSGDLSVYWYQQSLDQGLQFLIQYYNGEERAKGNILERFSAQQFPDLHSELNLSSLELGDSALYFCASSPDSYEQYFGPGTRLTVT.

Details on this clone: This CDR3 is missing its conserved last phenylalanine or tryptophan, likely due to a read error. The limits of the CDR3 on the DNA are not certain, so only TCRdb's listed CDR3 is given. This rearrangement joins TRBV29-1 to TRBJ1-2; the table names TRBD1, a call not compared with the DNA. CDR1 and CDR2 from the germline V gene are SQVTM and ANQGSEA. The CDR3 contains 13 residues when both ends are counted. This chain's CDR3 is CSVEGRYLKRQAG.

This rearrangement joins TRBV6-1 to TRBJ2-6; TRBD2 aligns across 7 bases. J lost 1 base, V lost 1 base, and 1 base had no gene match. This CDR3 has 16 residues. Germline V lookup: CDR1 MNHNS, CDR2 SASEGT. Here the CDR3 reads CASSEGEGSGANVLTF. Written as DNA, the CDR3 is TGTGCCAGCAGTGAAGGGGAGGGGTCTGGGGCCAACGTCCTGACTTTC.

The chain combines TRBV5-4 with TRBJ1-2, with 7 positions matching TRBD1. The CDR3 contains 12 residues. V lost 5 bases to trimming and J lost 10 bases; unmatched junction nucleotides: 8. Germline-derived CDR1 and CDR2 are SGHNT and YYREEE (reference sequence). The CDR3, as DNA: TGTGCCAGCAGGAACATGGGACAGCCCTACACCTTC. Encoded protein: CASRNMGQPYTF.

The chain links TRBV5-1 to TRBJ2-2; D is uncertain. V gave up 2 bases and J gave up 0 bases, with 8 bases separating them. Germline V gives CDR1 SGHRS, CDR2 YFSETQ. The CDR3 runs 15 residues. The CDR3 protein is CASSFANANTGELFF. Here the CDR3 DNA reads TGCGCCAGCAGCTTCGCGAACGCGAACACCGGGGAGCTGTTTTTT.

The chain carries TRBV4-1 and TRBJ1-2, with 10 bases matching TRBD1. Germline-derived CDR1 and CDR2 are MGHRA and YSYEKL. CDR3 length: 17 amino acids. The J segment lost 7 bases and the V segment lost 0 bases, leaving 11 bases of the junction unmatched. CDR3 residues: CASSQDRPTGGAGGYTF. CDR3 coding DNA: TGCGCCAGCAGCCAAGATCGCCCGACAGGGGGCGCAGGTGGCTACACCTTC.

The rearrangement joins TRBV7-3 to TRBJ2-7, with D possibly TRBD2 on 6 matching bases. This CDR3 contains 13 residues. The V gene's germline CDR1 is SGHTA and CDR2 FQGTGA. V was cut by 2 bases and J by 3 bases, with 8 bases left in between. The CDR3 sequence is CASSLGRDYEQYF. The CDR3 DNA sequence: TGTGCCAGCAGCTTAGGGCGGGACTACGAGCAGTACTTC.